A selection of T cell receptor beta chains follows, all from one sample in a study of blood T cell repertoires in COVID-19. Profiling relied on immunoSEQ multiplex PCR, and the TCRdb table lists in-frame clones only, not all of them. The table has 150,000 to 200,000 clones, around 82% seen once. Material: PBMCs or T cells enriched from blood (not recorded which). Every receptor here comes from a woman aged 55-69 years with acute COVID-19. The CDR3 runs from the conserved cysteine through the conserved F or W. D genes are given only for firm matches. Not all rows give a size; the values are once, few, many and, for expanded clones, a class.

v_call	d_call	j_call	clone_size	cdr3_aa	cdr3_nt
TRBV18	TRBD1	TRBJ1-1	NA	CASSGDRQNTEAFF	TGTGCCAGCTCGGGGGACAGGCAGAACACTGAAGCTTTCTTT
TRBV27	TRBD1	TRBJ1-1	once	CASSGRQGARTEAFF	TGTGCCAGCAGTGGAAGACAGGGGGCAAGGACTGAAGCTTTCTTT
TRBV28	TRBD2	TRBJ2-3	NA	CASSRGGASRDTQYF	TGTGCCAGCAGTCGCGGGGGGGCCTCAAGAGATACGCAGTATTTT
TRBV18	TRBD1	TRBJ2-1	NA	CASSPTGGPYNEQFF	TGTGCCAGCTCACCGACAGGGGGCCCCTACAATGAGCAGTTCTTC
TRBV27	NA	TRBJ1-1	NA	CASSRSWTDPGAFF	TGTGCCAGCAGCAGATCTTGGACAGACCCTGGAGCTTTCTTT
TRBV16	NA	TRBJ1-1	NA	CASSQSSGEYTEAFF	TGTGCCAGCAGCCAATCATCAGGGGAGTACACTGAAGCTTTCTTT
TRBV19	TRBD2	TRBJ2-1	few	CASSIRLASYNEQFF	TGTGCCAGTAGTATACGACTAGCCTCTTACAATGAGCAGTTCTTC
TRBV4-1	NA	TRBJ1-3	NA	CASSEPGLKGGNTIYF	TGCGCCAGCAGCGAACCGGGACTTAAAGGCGGAAACACCATATATTTT
TRBV24-1	NA	TRBJ1-2	once	CATSENNEGYGYTF	TGTGCCACCAGTGAAAACAACGAGGGCTATGGCTACACCTTC
TRBV5-6	NA	TRBJ1-2	NA	CASSWSTGSYGYTF	TGTGCCAGCAGTTGGTCAACAGGAAGCTATGGCTACACCTTC
TRBV7-9	TRBD1	TRBJ1-2	NA	CASSRGTAYGYTF	TGTGCCAGCAGCCGCGGGACAGCCTATGGCTACACCTTC
TRBV3-1/TRBV3-2	NA	TRBJ2-7	NA	CASSRGLPPGEQYF	TGTGCCAGCAGCCGCGGACTACCACCGGGCGAGCAGTACTTC
TRBV19	NA	TRBJ1-2	NA	CASSISGTRGVVGYGYTF	TGTGCCAGTAGTATCTCCGGGACTCGGGGGGTAGTAGGCTATGGCTACACCTTC
TRBV19	NA	TRBJ2-5	once	CASSITGSQETQYF	TGTGCCAGTAGTATTACCGGGTCACAAGAGACCCAGTACTTC
TRBV6-5	NA	TRBJ1-2	NA	CASQTRMGHGYTF	TGTGCCAGCCAAACCCGAATGGGCCATGGCTACACCTTC